This record covers a single T cell receptor (beta chain). Its target antigen remains unknown. No base quality values were provided; no much bigger clone lies one nucleotide off. These data belong to a study of blood T cell repertoires in COVID-19 (dated by TCRdb to the early 2020s). As for the study more broadly: Collaborator samples came from the United States, Italy and Spain and covered acute and convalescent phases of COVID-19. The material from the prospective study consisted of cDNA or gDNA derived from T cells, B-cell-depleted T cells, or PBMCs. Subjects who had been exposed to COVID-19, were actively infected with it, or had recovered from it provided the deeply sampled blood TCRbeta repertoires that made up the dataset. The repertoires were released in a freely available public database intended as a resource for research on the immune response to SARS-CoV-2. Samples came from the ongoing ImmuneRACE study (first 160 participants) plus 1,254 subjects from 6 global collaborators. Sample metadata almost always included a de-identified subject ID, COVID-19 status, age in years and sex. HLA class I and class II types, where available, came from metadata supplied by the sample provider rather than from assay-based typing. Study-wide conclusions, independent of this receptor: Clinical and demographic metadata were provided uncurated, with the amount varying by source and participant.

Each collaborating institution followed its own protocols to collect whole blood in K2EDTA tubes. For TCRbeta analysis, collaborators shipped samples as frozen whole blood, isolated PBMCs, or DNA extracted from either of those sample types. V gives up 2 bases and J gives up 8 bases, and the segment between their germline ends measures 21 bases. From a lookup of the germline V gene, CDR1 and CDR2 are SGHVS and FQNEAQ. The CDR3 contains 16 residues, cysteine and phenylalanine counted. Only the CDR3 region is kept as DNA, spanning 48 bases read in frame from base 1. TCRbeta CDR3 regions were amplified from genomic DNA by means of the immunoSEQ Assay, a bias-controlled multiplex PCR. As for the original processing: Nucleated cell counts per sample were estimated from amplification of reference gene primers within the assay. Sequence reads were collapsed and filtered to measure the absolute abundance of every unique TCRbeta CDR3 rearrangement. For each sample, productive Simpson clonality was calculated as the square root of Simpson's diversity index across productive rearrangements. The source is immuneACCESS, and TCRdb retained only in-frame sequences with V and J called. Part of the clones is not carried over; for the studies checked, unresolved V genes explain less than half of this, and the remainder is unexplained. V, J and clone size derive from that table, while D and trimming were established from the DNA sequence. A total of around 160,000 clones appear in this sample, 84% of them only once. About 38% of the sample belongs to the ten largest clones.

The clonotype comes from a human donor in a cohort sampled during active COVID-19. This chain joins TRBV7-8 to TRBJ1-2; TRBD1 is possibly the D segment (6 matching bases). The specimen was peripheral blood. The CDR3 protein sequence reads: CASSLQEGGIKPGYTF. The DNA sequence follows: TGTGCCAGCAGCTTACAGGAGGGGGGGATTAAACCGGGCTACACCTTC.